The clone carrying this T cell receptor beta chain was seen a single time. Original handling: Reference gene primer amplification gave nucleated cell count estimates. Clones were sequenced by immunoSEQ multiplex PCR, and TCRdb holds only the in-frame ones, with some missing. The V and J calls and clone size come from that table; D and trimming were worked out from the DNA. The repertoire includes over 200,000 clones, roughly 85% of them detected once, and less than 15% sits in the top ten. This sample is part of a study of blood T cell repertoires in COVID-19. About the study: Donors in the United States, Italy and Spain gave samples during acute or convalescent COVID-19. T cells, B-cell-depleted T cells, or PBMCs provided the cDNA or gDNA that served as material.

Germline V gene lookup returns CDR1 MNHEY and CDR2 SVGAGI. Trimming pared 6 bases from V and 3 bases from J, leaving 15 bases between. The CDR3 has 14 residues. The sequenced sample was peripheral blood. The source is a woman aged 18-29 years who had recovered from COVID-19. V and J are TRBV6-5 and TRBJ2-7, with D possibly TRBD2 on 5 matching bases. The CDR3 coding sequence is TGTGCCAGCAGGCCGGGATCATCTAGCTACGAGCAGTACTTC. This gives the protein CASRPGSSSYEQYF.